A selection of T cell receptor beta chains follows, all from one sample in a study of Ad26.COV2.S vaccination and SARS-CoV-2 variants. The data were produced by immunoSEQ multiplex PCR, yet TCRdb's version contains in-frame clones alone and is incomplete. The sample gives around 450,000 clones, 80% to 90% of which show up once; 1.5% to 2% is in the top ten. The material was peripheral blood, obtained in a trial of Ad26.COV2.S vaccine versus placebo. The receptors were sampled from a person aged 18 to 59 who received the Ad26.COV2.S COVID-19 vaccine or a placebo. Both conserved end residues are part of each CDR3. The D gene is left open where the match is weak. Where a row states a size, it is once, few, many or the class of an expanded clone; other rows omit it.

CDR3 protein | CDR3 DNA | D gene | J gene | V gene | clone size
CSVRGGRLAGKTGELFF | TGCAGCGTTCGGGGTGGGAGACTAGCGGGAAAGACCGGGGAGCTGTTTTTT | TRBD2 | TRBJ2-2 | TRBV29-1 | NA
CASSFTTNEKLFF | TGTGCCAGCAGCTTTACAACTAATGAAAAACTGTTTTTT | NA | TRBJ1-4 | TRBV11-1 | NA
CASSAMTGAGGYGYTF | TGTGCCAGCAGTGCTATGACAGGGGCAGGGGGCTATGGCTACACCTTC | TRBD1 | TRBJ1-2 | TRBV6-1 | NA
CASSRMGRGANTGELFF | TGTGCCAGCAGCCGCATGGGGAGGGGGGCGAACACCGGGGAGCTGTTTTTT | NA | TRBJ2-2 | TRBV9 | NA
CASSRDRGSNSPLHF | TGTGCCAGTAGTCGGGACAGGGGTTCTAATTCACCCCTCCACTTT | TRBD1 | TRBJ1-6 | TRBV19 | NA
CASSPRGVAGVETQYF | TGTGCCAGCAGTCCCAGGGGGGTAGCGGGAGTAGAGACCCAGTACTTC | TRBD2 | TRBJ2-5 | TRBV2 | once
CSVIPGTVNTEAFF | TGCAGCGTTATACCCGGGACAGTGAACACTGAAGCTTTCTTT | TRBD1 | TRBJ1-1 | TRBV29-1 | few
CATPPLVRLSYEQYF | TGTGCCACCCCACCCCTCGTCCGTCTCTCCTACGAGCAGTACTTC | NA | TRBJ2-7 | TRBV24-1 | NA
CASSDPAGGNYGYTF | TGTGCCAGCAGCGATCCAGCAGGGGGAAACTATGGCTACACCTTC | TRBD1 | TRBJ1-2 | TRBV27 | NA
CASSARAEINEKLFF | TGTGCCAGCAGCGCCCGGGCAGAAATAAATGAAAAACTGTTTTTT | NA | TRBJ1-4 | TRBV9 | NA
CAWKSHWGTSGRYEQYF | TGTGCCTGGAAGTCCCATTGGGGGACTAGCGGGAGGTACGAGCAGTACTTC | TRBD2 | TRBJ2-7 | TRBV30 | NA
CASSFLDRGLRKLFF | TGTGCCAGCAGTTTCCTCGACAGGGGGTTGAGAAAACTGTTTTTT | TRBD1 | TRBJ1-4 | TRBV28 | NA
CAWSVRVNEQYF | TGTGCCTGGAGTGTAAGGGTAAACGAGCAGTACTTC | NA | TRBJ2-7 | TRBV30 | NA
CASSFRDYQETQYF | TGTGCCAGCAGTTTTAGAGACTACCAAGAGACCCAGTACTTC | NA | TRBJ2-5 | TRBV28 | NA